The rows below give T cell receptor beta chains drawn from one sample of a study of beta chain features in type 1 diabetes. Here immunoSEQ multiplex PCR was the method, and the copy in TCRdb shows in-frame clones only, minus some. The table records some 150,000 clones, 8.5% to 14% of them present only once. Sequencing input: central memory CD4+ T cells from blood. These receptor sequences come from a man younger than 30 in good health. The CDR3 runs from the conserved cysteine through the conserved F or W. The D gene is left open where the match is weak. Where a row states a size, it is once, few, many or the class of an expanded clone; other rows omit it.

V	length	D	J	size	CDR3	DNA
TRBV5-4	15	TRBD1	TRBJ2-5	once	CASSLGQGIGETQYF	TGTGCCAGCAGCTTGGGACAGGGGATAGGGGAGACCCAGTACTTC
TRBV29-1	13	-	TRBJ2-2	few	CSARQGGHGELFF	TGCAGCGCCCGACAGGGAGGGCACGGGGAGCTGTTTTTT
TRBV7-8	14	-	TRBJ2-5	few	CASSSGPLAETQYF	TGTGCCAGCAGCTCGGGGCCCCTAGCGGAGACCCAGTACTTC
TRBV7-9	15	TRBD2	TRBJ2-5	-	CASSFSGGAAETQYF	TGTGCCAGCAGCTTTAGCGGGGGGGCCGCAGAGACCCAGTACTTC
TRBV9	15	-	TRBJ2-5	-	CASSASPGSGETQYF	TGTGCCAGCAGCGCGAGCCCCGGGTCAGGAGAGACCCAGTACTTC
TRBV14	15	-	TRBJ2-4	-	CASSQAGGPGNIQYF	TGTGCCAGCAGCCAAGCAGGAGGACCAGGAAACATTCAGTACTTC
TRBV7-2	15	-	TRBJ1-1	-	CASSSSSQDGTEAFF	TGTGCCAGCAGCTCATCCTCACAGGATGGCACTGAAGCTTTCTTT
TRBV15	14	-	TRBJ1-1	many	CATSRDRANTEAFF	TGTGCCACCAGCAGAGACAGGGCGAACACTGAAGCTTTCTTT
TRBV2	12	-	TRBJ1-4	-	CASSEGMEKLFF	TGTGCCAGCAGTGAAGGGATGGAAAAACTGTTTTTT
TRBV4-2	18	-	TRBJ2-7	many	CASSQDRSTGTFSYEQYF	TGTGCCAGCAGCCAAGATCGAAGTACAGGGACATTCTCCTACGAGCAGTACTTC
TRBV6-6	15	-	TRBJ1-1	-	CASEQRGGGLLEAFF	TGTGCCAGCGAACAAAGGGGGGGCGGTCTTCTTGAAGCTTTCTTT
TRBV5-6	12	-	TRBJ2-1	few	CASSFVTSRPFF	TGTGCCAGCAGCTTCGTGACTAGTAGGCCGTTCTTC
TRBV7-2	14	-	TRBJ2-7	few	CASSSPTRMGEQYF	TGTGCCAGCAGCTCTCCAACTAGAATGGGCGAGCAGTACTTC
TRBV7-2	14	TRBD1	TRBJ2-4	-	CASSTLDRENIQYF	TGTGCCAGCAGCACTCTCGACAGGGAAAACATTCAGTACTTC
TRBV4-2	16	-	TRBJ2-1	-	CASSQVEGISYNEQFF	TGTGCCAGCAGCCAAGTCGAGGGAATATCCTACAATGAGCAGTTCTTC
TRBV6-5	16	TRBD1	TRBJ2-3	few	CASSYVQGRKSDTQYF	TGTGCCAGCAGTTACGTACAGGGGAGAAAATCAGATACGCAGTATTTT
TRBV5-6	9	-	TRBJ2-1	-	CASSQDAIF	TGTGCCAGCAGCCAAGATGCCATCTTC
TRBV4-3	16	TRBD1	TRBJ1-2	few	CASSQDLGTGSYGYTF	TGCGCCAGCAGCCAAGATCTTGGGACAGGGTCCTATGGCTACACCTTC
TRBV29-1	12	TRBD1	TRBJ1-2	few	CSGESTGGGYTF	TGCAGCGGAGAGAGTACAGGGGGTGGCTACACCTTC
TRBV15	14	-	TRBJ2-7	-	CATSRDLLSYEQYF	TGTGCCACCAGCAGAGATCTCCTCTCCTACGAGCAGTACTTC
TRBV4-3	15	-	TRBJ1-2	-	CASSHIQGLNYGYTF	TGCGCCAGCAGCCACATACAGGGTCTGAATTATGGCTACACCTTC
TRBV15	16	TRBD1	TRBJ1-5	-	CATSRDGQGALQPQHF	TGTGCCACCAGCAGAGATGGGCAGGGGGCTTTGCAGCCCCAGCATTTT
TRBV5-5	15	TRBD2	TRBJ2-1	-	CASSPTSGSHNEQFF	TGTGCCAGCAGCCCGACTAGCGGGAGCCACAATGAGCAGTTCTTC
TRBV7-2	15	-	TRBJ1-2	few	CASRPDTGFNYGYTF	TGTGCCAGCAGGCCAGACACCGGATTCAACTATGGCTACACCTTC
TRBV28	15	-	TRBJ2-3	few	CASTPRTASTDTQYF	TGTGCCAGCACCCCCCGGACCGCCAGCACAGATACGCAGTATTTT
TRBV5-1	15	-	TRBJ2-3	-	CASSLDTSSRSVQYF	TGCGCCAGCAGCTTGGATACGTCTTCCCGAAGTGTGCAGTATTTT
TRBV29-1	12	TRBD1	TRBJ1-4	few	CSAWGQNEKLFF	TGCAGCGCCTGGGGACAGAATGAAAAACTGTTTTTT
TRBV7-2	17	TRBD2	TRBJ2-7	-	CASSLAGSGGLSYEQYF	TGTGCCAGCAGCTTAGCGGGGAGCGGGGGCCTCTCCTACGAGCAGTACTTC
TRBV4-3	15	-	TRBJ1-1	-	CASSQGTGPDTEAFF	TGCGCCAGCAGCCAAGGGACGGGTCCGGACACTGAAGCTTTCTTT
TRBV5-4	14	-	TRBJ1-2	-	CASSLASRSYGYTF	TGTGCCAGCAGCTTGGCGTCCAGAAGCTATGGCTACACCTTC
TRBV11-1	15	-	TRBJ2-6	-	CASSPQGAGANVLTF	TGTGCCAGCAGCCCACAGGGTGCTGGGGCCAACGTCCTGACTTTC
TRBV5-6	14	-	TRBJ1-3	few	CASSLFQGGTTIYF	TGTGCCAGCAGCTTGTTCCAGGGAGGCACCACCATATATTTT
TRBV30	14	-	TRBJ1-6	once	CAWEGASYNSPLHF	TGTGCCTGGGAAGGGGCGAGCTATAATTCACCCCTCCACTTT
TRBV5-1	16	-	TRBJ2-1	few	CASSSHEVGYLKEQFF	TGCGCCAGCAGCTCCCATGAGGTTGGGTACCTAAAGGAGCAGTTCTTC
TRBV14	13	TRBD1	TRBJ2-7	few	CASSSMTGTEQYF	TGTGCCAGCAGCTCCATGACAGGGACCGAGCAGTACTTC
TRBV30	14	-	TRBJ1-6	few	CAWSVTRRNSPLHF	TGTGCCTGGAGTGTAACGCGGCGGAATTCACCCCTCCACTTT
TRBV5-1	14	TRBD1	TRBJ2-7	-	CASRSGTGVHEQYF	TGCGCCAGCAGGTCCGGGACAGGGGTCCACGAGCAGTACTTC
TRBV4-3	14	-	TRBJ1-2	few	CASSQEGERDGYTF	TGCGCCAGCAGCCAAGAAGGGGAGCGTGACGGCTACACCTTC
TRBV15	14	-	TRBJ1-5	-	CATTRGGGNQPQHF	TGTGCCACCACCCGAGGGGGGGGCAATCAGCCCCAGCATTTT
TRBV29-1	12	-	TRBJ1-4	-	CSVGGANEKLFF	TGCAGCGTTGGGGGGGCAAATGAAAAACTGTTTTTT
TRBV20-1	10	-	TRBJ1-2	few	CSAREIGYTF	TGCAGTGCTAGAGAGATCGGCTACACCTTC
TRBV5-4	16	TRBD1	TRBJ1-6	few	CASSLRTGKGLSPLHF	TGTGCCAGCAGCTTGAGGACAGGGAAGGGGCTTTCACCCCTCCACTTT
TRBV5-1	13	-	TRBJ2-7	many	CASSLKSSNEQYF	TGCGCCAGCAGCTTGAAAAGTTCGAACGAGCAGTACTTC
TRBV14	15	TRBD1	TRBJ2-5	-	CASSRLGQGGETQYF	TGTGCCAGCAGCCGTCTTGGACAGGGCGGGGAGACCCAGTACTTC
TRBV15	18	-	TRBJ1-3	-	CATSRDPTTSLLRNTIYF	TGTGCCACCAGCAGAGATCCGACTACGTCGCTTTTAAGGAACACCATATATTTT
TRBV7-9	16	-	TRBJ2-1	many	CASSPSPRPSYNEQFF	TGTGCCAGCAGCCCCTCCCCCCGGCCCTCCTACAATGAGCAGTTCTTC
TRBV10-3	11	-	TRBJ2-7	many	CAISATYEQYF	TGTGCCATCAGTGCCACTTACGAGCAGTACTTC
TRBV15	14	TRBD2	TRBJ2-5	-	CATSNRGGRETQYF	TGTGCCACCAGCAACCGCGGGGGACGGGAGACCCAGTACTTC
TRBV18	18	-	TRBJ1-3	-	CASSPITQGGSGGNTIYF	TGTGCCAGCTCACCTATCACCCAGGGAGGATCGGGTGGAAACACCATATATTTT
TRBV29-1	13	-	TRBJ1-2	-	CSVDVGANYGYTF	TGCAGCGTTGATGTAGGGGCTAACTATGGCTACACCTTC
TRBV11-3	15	TRBD2	TRBJ2-2	few	CASRRLAAFAGELFF	TGTGCCAGCAGGCGACTAGCGGCTTTCGCCGGGGAGCTGTTTTTT
TRBV28	12	-	TRBJ2-7	many	CASSQPRLEQYF	TGTGCCAGCAGTCAGCCCAGGCTTGAGCAGTACTTC
TRBV7-8	16	-	TRBJ2-1	-	CASSLKRGQNYNEQFF	TGTGCCAGCAGCTTAAAACGAGGACAGAATTACAATGAGCAGTTCTTC
TRBV15	14	-	TRBJ1-1	few	CATSRDTIGSEAFF	TGTGCCACCAGCAGAGATACGATCGGGTCTGAAGCTTTCTTT
TRBV9	15	TRBD1	TRBJ1-1	few	CASSVGSGGAGEAFF	TGTGCCAGCAGCGTAGGTTCAGGGGGCGCAGGTGAAGCTTTCTTT
TRBV4-2	14	TRBD2	TRBJ2-3	-	CASSRRGERDTQYF	TGTGCCAGCAGCCGCCGGGGGGAACGAGATACGCAGTATTTT
TRBV7-6	14	TRBD1	TRBJ1-6	-	CASSPRGDSSPLHF	TGTGCCAGCAGCCCCCGTGGGGACAGTTCACCCCTCCACTTT
TRBV4-2	18	-	TRBJ2-5	-	CASSQDREAGHIQETQYF	TGTGCCAGCAGCCAAGATCGTGAAGCGGGACATATTCAAGAGACCCAGTACTTC
TRBV7-9	14	TRBD2	TRBJ2-1	few	CATGAGTSGNEQFF	TGTGCCACCGGTGCCGGGACTAGCGGCAATGAGCAGTTCTTC